What follows is one T cell receptor beta chain and its context. The data derive from a study of blood T cell repertoires in COVID-19. Whole-study context: Sites across the United States, Italy and Spain contributed samples from acute and convalescent COVID-19.

As originally analysed: The authors estimated nucleated cell counts from reference gene primer amplification. The method was immunoSEQ multiplex PCR; TCRdb's version includes in-frame clones alone and lacks a portion of them. That table furnishes V, J and clone size, whereas the DNA furnished D and trimming. The top ten clones hold roughly 3.1% of a sample with about half a million clones, 70% to 90% of them seen once. The sequence was obtained from a human donor in a cohort sampled during active COVID-19. Sequencing was carried out using peripheral blood.

This CDR3 is CASSRSMTSGNSYEQYF. The CDR3 DNA reads TGTGCCAGTAGTCGATCCATGACTAGCGGGAACTCCTACGAGCAGTACTTC. The rearrangement links TRBV19 to TRBJ2-7, with 11 bases lining up with TRBD2. V was clipped by 5 bases and J by 0 bases; unmatched bases: 9. The CDR3 consists of 17 residues. The V gene's germline CDR1 is LNHDA and CDR2 SQIVND (reference sequence). Complete variable domain (other parts from reference TRBV19 and TRBJ2-7): DGGITQSPKYLFRKEGQNVTLSCEQNLNHDAMYWYRQDPGQGLRLIYYSQIVNDFQKGDIAEGYSVSREKKESFPLTVTSAQKNPTAFYLCASSRSMTSGNSYEQYFGPGTRLTVT.